The 17 T cell receptor beta chains in this list originate from one sample, sequenced in a study of cytomegalovirus exposure and HLA in healthy donors. PCR was performed using 60 Vbeta and 13 Jbeta primers. Only in-frame clones appear in the TCRdb table, and some are missing; sequencing was by immunoSEQ multiplex PCR. The sample yields about 130,000 clones, approximately 80% seen once. The specimen was PBMCs. These TCRs come from a middle-aged woman in good health and CMV-seronegative.

This chain uses TRBV4-3 with TRBJ2-3, with 14 positions matching TRBD2. The J segment lost 2 bases and the V segment lost 5 bases, leaving 9 bases of the junction unmatched. The CDR3 spans 18 residues. CDR1 and CDR2 from the germline V gene are LGHNA and YSLEER. In nucleotides, the CDR3 is TGCGCCAGCAGCTTGGGACTAGCGGGGGCCCAGCCCACAGATACGCAGTATTTT. This translates into CASSLGLAGAQPTDTQYF.

The CDR3 sequence: CASSLGGDSLGFSGNTIYF. CDR3 in DNA: TGTGCCAGCAGCTTGGGGGGGGACAGCCTAGGGTTCTCTGGAAACACCATATATTTT. The V and J genes are TRBV5-6 and TRBJ1-3; 7 bases are shared with TRBD1. The CDR3 is 19 amino acids. Germline CDR1 SGHDT, CDR2 YYEEEE. V lost 0 bases to trimming and J lost 0 bases; unmatched junction nucleotides: 12.

The CDR3 DNA follows: TGTGCCAGCAGCCTGACAGATAACACCGGGGAGCTGTTTTTT. This codes for CASSLTDNTGELFF. V and J are TRBV5-6 and TRBJ2-2; D possibly corresponds to TRBD1 (5 bases). Germline CDR1 reads SGHDT; CDR2 reads YYEEEE. With 4 bases removed from V and 2 bases from J, the gap between germline ends came to 9 bases. The CDR3 is made up of 14 amino acids.

The chain couples TRBV7-2 to TRBJ2-1; D not certain. V lost 1 base and J lost 8, with 15 bases in between. Germline assignment: CDR1 SGHTA and CDR2 FQGNSA. The CDR3 runs to 15 residues. This CDR3 reads CASSLGFSGVYEQFF. For the CDR3, the DNA is TGTGCCAGCAGCTTAGGTTTCTCCGGAGTCTATGAGCAGTTCTTC.

V usage is TRBV5-5 and J usage is TRBJ1-5; D is perhaps TRBD1 (6 bases). The V and J ends lost 4 bases and 1 base respectively, with 15 bases between them. CDR3 length: 16 residues. Germline lookup yields CDR1 SGHKS and CDR2 YYEKEE (reference sequence). This CDR3 reads CASSIEGGLSNQPQHF. The CDR3 DNA sequence: TGTGCCAGCAGCATAGAGGGGGGGCTAAGCAATCAGCCCCAGCATTTT.

The chain joins TRBV7-2 to TRBJ1-1; no clear D. This CDR3 has 13 residues. Germline V gene data show CDR1 as SGHTA and CDR2 as FQGNSA. V lost 5 bases, J lost 1 base, and 8 bases lay in between. CDR3 sequence: CASSPPRNTEAFF. The CDR3 DNA is TGTGCCAGCAGCCCCCCGAGGAACACTGAAGCTTTCTTT. Complete variable domain (other parts from reference TRBV7-2 and TRBJ1-1): GAGVSQSPSNKVTEKGKDVELRCDPISGHTALYWYRQSLGQGLEFLIYFQGNSAPDKSGLPSDRFSAERTGGSVSTLTIQRTQQEDSAVYLCASSPPRNTEAFFGQGTRLTVV.

V gene TRBV5-1 combines with J gene TRBJ2-1; 11 positions agree with TRBD2. Germline CDR1 reads SGHRS; CDR2 reads YFSETQ. This CDR3 contains 16 residues. After removal of 4 bases from V and 4 bases from J, the junction contained 7 bases not matched to a gene. The chain's CDR3 is CASSDLAGGPYNEQFF. Written as DNA, the CDR3 is TGCGCCAGCAGCGACTTAGCGGGAGGGCCGTACAATGAGCAGTTCTTC.

The CDR3 spells CASSALTRADTQYF. CDR3 sequence (DNA): TGTGCCAGCAGCGCCCTAACTAGGGCAGATACGCAGTATTTT. This rearrangement joins TRBV9 to TRBJ2-3; maybe TRBD2 (5 bases). CDR1 is SGDLS and CDR2 is YYNGEE in the germline V gene. The CDR3 covers 14 residues. Trimming took 3 bases from V and 4 from J, leaving 12 bases between them.

The J gene is TRBJ2-6, the V gene TRBV2; D is perhaps TRBD1 (5 bases). Germline CDR1 reads SNHLY; CDR2 reads FYNNEI. The CDR3 extends over 17 amino acids. V was shortened by 4 bases and J by 2 bases, with 15 bases between the two germline ends. For the CDR3, the DNA is TGTGCCAGCAGTGGTTTGGGTAAGACAGCTGGGGCCAACGTCCTGACTTTC. Its translation is CASSGLGKTAGANVLTF.

This clone was seen more than once but under ten times. The V gene is TRBV6-4, the J gene TRBJ1-1; D uncertain. The CDR3 covers 13 residues. Trimming shortened V by 6 bases and J by 4 bases, and 12 bases separated the two germline ends. The germline V gene encodes CDR1 MRHNA and CDR2 SNTAGT. CDR3 in amino acids: CASRRASGTEAFF. CDR3 nucleotides: TGTGCCAGCAGGCGCGCGTCGGGCACTGAAGCTTTCTTT.

The J gene is TRBJ2-5, the V gene TRBV9, with D possibly matching TRBD1 (7 bases). The CDR3 contains 13 residues. Trimming removed 4 bases at V and 5 bases at J, with 12 bases between. Germline assignment: CDR1 SGDLS and CDR2 YYNGEE. CDR3 DNA sequence: TGTGCCAGCAGCACGACAGGGAGGGAGACCCAGTACTTC. Protein product: CASSTTGRETQYF.

The chain employs TRBV15 and TRBJ1-2; D might be TRBD1 (5 bases). Trimming took 5 bases from V and 4 from J, leaving 11 bases between them. The CDR3 has 13 amino acids. Germline V gene sequence: CDR1 LNHNV, CDR2 YYDKDF (reference sequence). The CDR3 DNA reads as TGTGCCACCAGCGATGGGGGGTTCTATGGCTACACCTTC. This codes for CATSDGGFYGYTF.

The chain carries TRBV28 and TRBJ1-6; 9 bases agree with TRBD1. Germline CDR1 reads MDHEN; CDR2 reads SYDVKM. Trimming removed 11 bases from V and 8 bases from J; junction bases left unmatched: 13. The CDR3 is made up of 15 amino acids. The CDR3: CAGQTITGGDSPLHF. In DNA, the CDR3 is TGTGCCGGCCAGACCATAACAGGGGGCGATTCACCCCTCCACTTT.

The chain uses TRBV7-9 and TRBJ1-5, with 8 bases that match TRBD1. Germline assignment: CDR1 SEHNR and CDR2 FQNEAQ (reference sequence). V trimming: 5 bases; J trimming: 6 bases; junction bases outside the gene matches: 9. This CDR3 is built from 15 residues. The CDR3 loop is CASSDQDRDGQPQHF. CDR3 sequence (DNA): TGTGCCAGCAGCGATCAGGACAGGGACGGTCAGCCCCAGCATTTT.

V gene TRBV7-8 combines with J gene TRBJ1-5; the D is unclear. The V and J ends lost 1 base and 9 bases respectively, with 13 bases between them. Germline CDR1 and CDR2: SGHVS and FQNEAQ. The CDR3 has 14 residues. The CDR3 region has the DNA TGTGCCAGCAGCTTAGTTCCCGGCCCGGGGCCCCAGCATTTT. Its protein product is CASSLVPGPGPQHF.

The chain couples TRBV2 to TRBJ2-7, with D possibly TRBD2 on 5 matching bases. Germline CDR1 reads SNHLY; CDR2 reads FYNNEI. V gave up 5 bases and J gave up 11 bases, with 13 bases separating them. The CDR3 length is 11 residues. The CDR3 reads CASSYAIGEYF. CDR3 DNA: TGTGCCAGCAGTTACGCTATCGGGGAGTACTTC.

This chain uses TRBV5-1 with TRBJ2-1, with TRBD1 as a possible D gene (6 bases). In germline, CDR1 is SGHRS, CDR2 YFSETQ. Trimming left V 4 bases short and J 7 bases short, with 18 bases between. This CDR3 comprises 15 residues. The CDR3 region is CASSTLGTFENEQFF. CDR3 sequence (DNA): TGCGCCAGCAGCACCCTCGGGACATTTGAAAATGAGCAGTTCTTC.